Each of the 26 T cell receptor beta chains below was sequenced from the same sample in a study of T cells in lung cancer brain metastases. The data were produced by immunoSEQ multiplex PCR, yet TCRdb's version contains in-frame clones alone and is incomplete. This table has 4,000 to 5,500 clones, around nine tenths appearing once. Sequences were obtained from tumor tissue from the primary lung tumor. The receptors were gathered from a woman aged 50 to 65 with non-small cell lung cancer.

The CDR3 region is CASSLIIGNVYGYTF. DNA of the CDR3: TGTGCCAGCAGTCTTATCATTGGAAACGTCTATGGCTACACCTTC. This chain joins TRBV27 and TRBJ1-2, with D unresolved. CDR1 and CDR2 from the germline V gene are MNHEY and SMNVEV (reference sequence). The CDR3 has 15 residues. With 5 bases removed from V and 4 bases from J, the gap between germline ends came to 17 bases.

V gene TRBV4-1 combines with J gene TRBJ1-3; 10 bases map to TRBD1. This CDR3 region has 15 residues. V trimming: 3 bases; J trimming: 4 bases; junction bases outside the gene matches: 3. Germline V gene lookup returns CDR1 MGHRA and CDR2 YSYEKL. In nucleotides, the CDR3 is TGCGCCAGCAGCCAGGACAGGGGGGGCGGAAACACCATATATTTT. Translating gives CASSQDRGGGNTIYF.

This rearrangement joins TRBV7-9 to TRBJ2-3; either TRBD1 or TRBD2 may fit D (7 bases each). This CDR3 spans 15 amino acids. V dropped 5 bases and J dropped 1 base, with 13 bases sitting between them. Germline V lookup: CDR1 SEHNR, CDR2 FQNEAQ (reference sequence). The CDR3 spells CASSQPGGGTDTQYF. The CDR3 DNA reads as TGTGCCAGCAGCCAACCAGGGGGGGGCACAGATACGCAGTATTTT.

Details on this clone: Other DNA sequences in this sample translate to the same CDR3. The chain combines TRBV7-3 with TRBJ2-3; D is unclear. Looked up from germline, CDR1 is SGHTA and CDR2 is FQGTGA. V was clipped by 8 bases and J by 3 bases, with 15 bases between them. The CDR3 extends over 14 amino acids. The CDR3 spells CASSETPNTDTQYF. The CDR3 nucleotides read TGTGCCAGCTCTGAGACTCCAAATACAGATACGCAGTATTTT.

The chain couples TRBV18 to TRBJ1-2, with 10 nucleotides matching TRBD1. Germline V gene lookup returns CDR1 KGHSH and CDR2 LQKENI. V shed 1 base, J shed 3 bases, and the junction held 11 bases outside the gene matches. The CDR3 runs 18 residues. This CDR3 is CASSPLNFGQGVYYGYTF. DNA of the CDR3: TGTGCCAGCTCACCACTAAACTTTGGACAGGGGGTTTACTATGGCTACACCTTC.

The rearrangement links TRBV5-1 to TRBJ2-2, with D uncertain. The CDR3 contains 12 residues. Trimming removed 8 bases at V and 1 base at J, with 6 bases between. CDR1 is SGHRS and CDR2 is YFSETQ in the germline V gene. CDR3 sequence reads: CASEMNTGELFF. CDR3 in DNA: TGCGCCAGTGAAATGAACACCGGGGAGCTGTTTTTT.

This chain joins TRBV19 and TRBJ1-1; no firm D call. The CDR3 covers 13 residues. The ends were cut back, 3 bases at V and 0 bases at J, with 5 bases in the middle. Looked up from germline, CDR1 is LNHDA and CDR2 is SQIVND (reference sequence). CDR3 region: CASSMLVNTEAFF. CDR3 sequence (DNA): TGTGCCAGTAGTATGTTGGTGAACACTGAAGCTTTCTTT.

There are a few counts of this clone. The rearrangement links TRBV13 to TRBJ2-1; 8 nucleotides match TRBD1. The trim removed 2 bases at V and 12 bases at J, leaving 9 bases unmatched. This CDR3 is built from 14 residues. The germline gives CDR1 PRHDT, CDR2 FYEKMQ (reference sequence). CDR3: CASSLSGQGGLQFF. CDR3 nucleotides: TGTGCCAGCAGCTTATCAGGACAGGGAGGACTGCAGTTCTTC.

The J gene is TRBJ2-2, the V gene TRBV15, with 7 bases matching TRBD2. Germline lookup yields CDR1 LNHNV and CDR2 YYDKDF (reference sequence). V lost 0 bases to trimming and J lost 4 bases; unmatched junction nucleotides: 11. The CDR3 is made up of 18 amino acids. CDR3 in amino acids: CATSREVGGSGGTGELFF. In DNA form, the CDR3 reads TGTGCCACCAGCAGAGAGGTTGGCGGGAGTGGCGGCACCGGGGAGCTGTTTTTT. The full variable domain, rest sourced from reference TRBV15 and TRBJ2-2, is DAMVIQNPRYQVTQFGKPVTLSCSQTLNHNVMYWYQQKSSQAPKLLFHYYDKDFNNEADTPDNFQSRRPNTSFCFLDIRSPGLGDTAMYLCATSREVGGSGGTGELFFGEGSRLTVL.

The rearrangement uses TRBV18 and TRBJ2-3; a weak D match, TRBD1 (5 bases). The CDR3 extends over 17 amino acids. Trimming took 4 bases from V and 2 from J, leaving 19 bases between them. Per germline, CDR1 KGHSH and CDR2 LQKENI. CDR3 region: CASSRLPTVGYTDTQYF. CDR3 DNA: TGTGCCAGCTCACGTCTACCGACAGTGGGATACACAGATACGCAGTATTTT. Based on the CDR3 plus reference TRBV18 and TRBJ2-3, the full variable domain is NAGVMQNPRHLVRRRGQEARLRCSPMKGHSHVYWYRQLPEEGLKFMVYLQKENIIDESGMPKERFSAEFPKEGPSILRIQQVVRGDSAAYFCASSRLPTVGYTDTQYFGPGTRLTVL.

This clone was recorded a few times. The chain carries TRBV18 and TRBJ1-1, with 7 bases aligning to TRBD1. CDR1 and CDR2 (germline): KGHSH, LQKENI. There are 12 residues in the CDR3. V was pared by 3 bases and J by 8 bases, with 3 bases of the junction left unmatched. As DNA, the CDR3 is TGTGCCAGCTCACCGTGGACAGGAGAAGCTTTCTTT. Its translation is CASSPWTGEAFF.

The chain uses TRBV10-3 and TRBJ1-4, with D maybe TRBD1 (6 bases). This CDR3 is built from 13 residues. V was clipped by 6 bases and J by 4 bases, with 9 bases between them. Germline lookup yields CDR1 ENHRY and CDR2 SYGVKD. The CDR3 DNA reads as TGTGCCATCAGCCAAGGGGGTAATGAAAAACTGTTTTTT. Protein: CAISQGGNEKLFF.

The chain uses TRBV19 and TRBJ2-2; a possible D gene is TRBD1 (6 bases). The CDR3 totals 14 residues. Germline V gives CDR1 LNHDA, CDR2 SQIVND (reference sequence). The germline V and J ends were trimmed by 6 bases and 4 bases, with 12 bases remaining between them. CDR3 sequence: CASSRGWGTGELFF. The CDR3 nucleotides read TGTGCCAGTAGCAGGGGTTGGGGCACCGGGGAGCTGTTTTTT.

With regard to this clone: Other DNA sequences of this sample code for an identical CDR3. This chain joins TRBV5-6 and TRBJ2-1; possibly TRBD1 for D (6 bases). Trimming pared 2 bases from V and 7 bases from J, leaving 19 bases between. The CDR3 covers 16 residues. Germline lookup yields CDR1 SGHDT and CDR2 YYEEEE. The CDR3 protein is CASSFSGQALLNEQFF. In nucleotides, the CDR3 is TGTGCCAGCAGCTTCTCGGGACAAGCCTTACTGAATGAGCAGTTCTTC.

CDR3 loop: CASSPWTSGMGDTQYF. The CDR3 DNA reads as TGTGCCAGCTCACCCTGGACTAGCGGGATGGGAGATACGCAGTATTTT. The chain has TRBV18 and TRBJ2-3, with TRBD2 matching 12 bases. Trimming cost V 3 bases and J 5 bases; bases outside gene matches: 6. The CDR3 length is 16 residues. Per the germline V gene, CDR1 is KGHSH and CDR2 is LQKENI.

The CDR3 DNA reads as TGTGCCAGCAGGAGGGAGGGGGGTATCCAAGGCTACACCTTC. This sequence encodes CASRREGGIQGYTF. This rearrangement joins TRBV2 to TRBJ1-2; D may be TRBD1 (6 bases). Per the germline V gene, CDR1 is SNHLY and CDR2 is FYNNEI. The CDR3 sequence is 14 residues long. Trimming removed 6 bases at V and 8 bases at J, with 19 bases between.

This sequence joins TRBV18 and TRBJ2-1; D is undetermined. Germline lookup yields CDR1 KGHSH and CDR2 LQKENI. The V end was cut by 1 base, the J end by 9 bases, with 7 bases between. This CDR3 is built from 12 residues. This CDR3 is CASSPLTAEQFF. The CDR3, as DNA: TGTGCCAGCTCACCACTAACGGCTGAGCAGTTCTTC. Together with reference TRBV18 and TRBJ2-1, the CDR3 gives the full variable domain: NAGVMQNPRHLVRRRGQEARLRCSPMKGHSHVYWYRQLPEEGLKFMVYLQKENIIDESGMPKERFSAEFPKEGPSILRIQQVVRGDSAAYFCASSPLTAEQFFGPGTRLTVL.

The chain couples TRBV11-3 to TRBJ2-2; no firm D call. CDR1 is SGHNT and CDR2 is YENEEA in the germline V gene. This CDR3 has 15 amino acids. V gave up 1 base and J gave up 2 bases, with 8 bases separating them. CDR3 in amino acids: CASSLVGTNTGELFF. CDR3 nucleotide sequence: TGTGCCAGCAGCTTAGTAGGCACCAACACCGGGGAGCTGTTTTTT.

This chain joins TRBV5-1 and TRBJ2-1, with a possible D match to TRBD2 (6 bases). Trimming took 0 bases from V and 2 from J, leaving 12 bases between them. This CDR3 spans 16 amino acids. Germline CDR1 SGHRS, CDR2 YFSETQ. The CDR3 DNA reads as TGCGCCAGCAGCTTGGCGAGCGGGCCGACCTACAATGAGCAGTTCTTC. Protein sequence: CASSLASGPTYNEQFF.

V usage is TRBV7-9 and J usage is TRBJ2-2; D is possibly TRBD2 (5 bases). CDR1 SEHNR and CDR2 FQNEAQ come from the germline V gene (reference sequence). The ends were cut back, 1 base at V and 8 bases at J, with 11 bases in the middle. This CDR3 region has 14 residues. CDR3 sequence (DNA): TGTGCCAGCAGCTTAGGGACTTCTAATGGGGAGCTGTTTTTT. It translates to CASSLGTSNGELFF.

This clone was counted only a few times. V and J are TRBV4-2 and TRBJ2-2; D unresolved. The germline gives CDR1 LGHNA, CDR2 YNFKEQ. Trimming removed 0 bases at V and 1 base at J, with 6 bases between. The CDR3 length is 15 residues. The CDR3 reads CASSQDLGNTGELFF. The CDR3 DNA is TGTGCCAGCAGCCAAGATTTAGGGAACACCGGGGAGCTGTTTTTT.

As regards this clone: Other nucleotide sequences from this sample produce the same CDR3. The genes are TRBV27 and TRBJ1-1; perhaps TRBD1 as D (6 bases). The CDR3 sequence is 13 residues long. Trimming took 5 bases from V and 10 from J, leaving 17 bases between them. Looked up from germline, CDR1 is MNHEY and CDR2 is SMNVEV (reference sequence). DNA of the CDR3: TGTGCCAGCAGTCCAAACACCCAGGGGTCAGCTTTCTTT. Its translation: CASSPNTQGSAFF.

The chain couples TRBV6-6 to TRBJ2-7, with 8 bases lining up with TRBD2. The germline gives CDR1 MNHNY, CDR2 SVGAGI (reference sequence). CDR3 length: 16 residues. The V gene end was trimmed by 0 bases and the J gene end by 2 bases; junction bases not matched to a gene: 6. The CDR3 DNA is TGTGCCAGCAGTTACTCGGCAGCGGGAGCAGCCTACGAGCAGTACGTC. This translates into CASSYSAAGAAYEQYV.

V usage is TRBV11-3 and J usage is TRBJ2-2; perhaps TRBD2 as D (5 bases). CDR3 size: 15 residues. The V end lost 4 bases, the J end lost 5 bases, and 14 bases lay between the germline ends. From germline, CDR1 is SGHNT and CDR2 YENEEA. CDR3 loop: CASSSKRNRTGELFF. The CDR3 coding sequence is TGTGCCAGCAGCTCTAAGCGGAACAGAACCGGGGAGCTGTTTTTT.

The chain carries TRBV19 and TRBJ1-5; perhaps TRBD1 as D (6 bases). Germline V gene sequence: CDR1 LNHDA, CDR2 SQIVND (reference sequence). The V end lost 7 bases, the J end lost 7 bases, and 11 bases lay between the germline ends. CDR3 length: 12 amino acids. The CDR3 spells CASTSGEQPQHF. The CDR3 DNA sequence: TGTGCCAGTACTTCAGGGGAACAGCCCCAGCATTTT.

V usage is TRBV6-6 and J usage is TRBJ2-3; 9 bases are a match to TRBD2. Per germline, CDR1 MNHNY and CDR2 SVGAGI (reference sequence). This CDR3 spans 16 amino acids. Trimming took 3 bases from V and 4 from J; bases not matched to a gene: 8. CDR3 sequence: CASSYPQREAPDTQYF. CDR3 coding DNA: TGTGCCAGCAGTTATCCCCAGCGGGAGGCTCCAGATACGCAGTATTTT.